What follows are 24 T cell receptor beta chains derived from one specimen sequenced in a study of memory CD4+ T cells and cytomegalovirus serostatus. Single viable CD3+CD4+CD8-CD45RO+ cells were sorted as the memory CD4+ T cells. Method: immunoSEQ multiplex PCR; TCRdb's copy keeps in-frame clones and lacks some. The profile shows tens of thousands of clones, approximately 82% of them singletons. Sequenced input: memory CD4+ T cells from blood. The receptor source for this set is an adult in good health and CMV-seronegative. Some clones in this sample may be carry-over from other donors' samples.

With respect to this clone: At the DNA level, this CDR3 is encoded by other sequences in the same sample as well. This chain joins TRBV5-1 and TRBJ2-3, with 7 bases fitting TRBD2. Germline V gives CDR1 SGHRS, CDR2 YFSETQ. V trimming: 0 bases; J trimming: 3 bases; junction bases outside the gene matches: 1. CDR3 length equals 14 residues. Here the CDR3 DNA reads TGCGCCAGCAGCTTGGCTAGCGGTACAGATACGCAGTATTTT. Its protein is CASSLASGTDTQYF. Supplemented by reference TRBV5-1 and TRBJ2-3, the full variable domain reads KAGVTQTPRYLIKTRGQQVTLSCSPISGHRSVSWYQQTPGQGLQFLFEYFSETQRNKGNFPGRFSGRQFSNSRSEMNVSTLELGDSALYLCASSLASGTDTQYFGPGTRLTVL.

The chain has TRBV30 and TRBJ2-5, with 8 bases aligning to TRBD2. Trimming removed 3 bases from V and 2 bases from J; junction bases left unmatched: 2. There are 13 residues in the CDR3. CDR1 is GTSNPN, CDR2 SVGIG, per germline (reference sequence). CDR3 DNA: TGTGCCTGGAGGATAGCGGGACAAGAGACCCAGTACTTC. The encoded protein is CAWRIAGQETQYF.

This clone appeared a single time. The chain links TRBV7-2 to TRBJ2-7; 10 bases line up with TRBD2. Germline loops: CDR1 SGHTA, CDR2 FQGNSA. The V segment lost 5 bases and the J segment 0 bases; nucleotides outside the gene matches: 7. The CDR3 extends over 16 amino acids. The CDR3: CASSRQLAGSSYEQYF. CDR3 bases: TGTGCCAGCAGCCGTCAACTAGCGGGAAGCTCCTACGAGCAGTACTTC.

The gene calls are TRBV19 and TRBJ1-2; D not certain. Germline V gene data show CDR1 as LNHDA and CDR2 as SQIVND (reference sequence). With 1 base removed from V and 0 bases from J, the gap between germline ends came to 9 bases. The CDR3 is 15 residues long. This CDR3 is CASSIVATTNYGYTF. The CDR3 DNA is TGTGCCAGTAGTATAGTAGCCACCACTAACTATGGCTACACCTTC.

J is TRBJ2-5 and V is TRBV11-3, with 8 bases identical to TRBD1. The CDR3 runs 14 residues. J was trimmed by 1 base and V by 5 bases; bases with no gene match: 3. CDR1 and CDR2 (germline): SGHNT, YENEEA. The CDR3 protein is CASSHDRGQETQYF. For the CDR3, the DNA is TGTGCCAGCAGCCATGACAGGGGCCAAGAGACCCAGTACTTC.

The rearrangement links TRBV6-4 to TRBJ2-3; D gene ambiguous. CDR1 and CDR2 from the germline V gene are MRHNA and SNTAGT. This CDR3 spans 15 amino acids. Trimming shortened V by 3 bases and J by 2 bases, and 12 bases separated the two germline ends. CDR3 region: CASSEGSASTDTQYF. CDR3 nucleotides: TGTGCCAGCAGTGAGGGAAGCGCCTCCACAGATACGCAGTATTTT.

In DNA, the CDR3 is TGTGCCAGCAGCCGGGACATGTACTCTGGGGCCAACGTCCTGACTTTC. Its protein is CASSRDMYSGANVLTF. The chain is built from TRBV5-4 and TRBJ2-6, with D possibly matching TRBD1 (6 bases). CDR1 is SGHNT, CDR2 YYREEE, per germline (reference sequence). CDR3 size: 16 residues. V was trimmed by 4 bases and J by 0 bases, leaving 11 bases between them.

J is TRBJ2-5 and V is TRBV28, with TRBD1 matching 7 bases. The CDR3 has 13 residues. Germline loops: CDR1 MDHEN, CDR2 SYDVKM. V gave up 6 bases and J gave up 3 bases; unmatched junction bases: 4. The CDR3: CASRGTAKETQYF. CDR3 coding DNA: TGTGCCAGCAGGGGGACAGCTAAAGAGACCCAGTACTTC.

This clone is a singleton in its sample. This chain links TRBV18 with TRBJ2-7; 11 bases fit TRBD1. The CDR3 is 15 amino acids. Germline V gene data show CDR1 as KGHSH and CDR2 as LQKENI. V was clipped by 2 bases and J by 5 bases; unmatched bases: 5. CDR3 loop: CASSPGQGAGHEQYF. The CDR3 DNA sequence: TGTGCCAGCTCACCAGGACAGGGGGCGGGTCACGAGCAGTACTTC.

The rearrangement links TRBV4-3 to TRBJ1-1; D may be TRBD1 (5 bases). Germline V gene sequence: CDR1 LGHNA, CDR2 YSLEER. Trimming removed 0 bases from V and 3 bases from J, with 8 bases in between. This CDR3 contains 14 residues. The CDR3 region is CASSQDGGDTEAFF. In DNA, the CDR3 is TGCGCCAGCAGCCAAGATGGGGGGGACACTGAAGCTTTCTTT.

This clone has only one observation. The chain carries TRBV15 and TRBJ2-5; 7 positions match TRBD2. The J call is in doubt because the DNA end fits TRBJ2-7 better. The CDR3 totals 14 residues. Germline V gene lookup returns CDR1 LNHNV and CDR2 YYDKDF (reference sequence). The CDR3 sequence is CATSFGGTSYEQYF. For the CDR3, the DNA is TGTGCCACCAGCTTCGGGGGGACCTCCTACGAGCAGTACTTC.

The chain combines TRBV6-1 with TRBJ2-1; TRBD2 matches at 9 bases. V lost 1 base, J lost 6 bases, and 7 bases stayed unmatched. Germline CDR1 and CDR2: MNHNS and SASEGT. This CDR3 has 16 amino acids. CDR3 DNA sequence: TGTGCCAGCAGTGAAGGGCTAGCGGGATGGTCCAATGAGCAGTTCTTC. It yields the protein CASSEGLAGWSNEQFF.

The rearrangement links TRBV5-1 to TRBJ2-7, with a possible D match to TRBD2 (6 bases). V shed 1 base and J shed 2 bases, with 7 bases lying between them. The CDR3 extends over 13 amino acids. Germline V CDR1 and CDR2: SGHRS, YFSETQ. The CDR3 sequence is CASSLTGAYEQYF. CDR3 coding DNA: TGCGCCAGCAGCTTGACGGGAGCCTACGAGCAGTACTTC.

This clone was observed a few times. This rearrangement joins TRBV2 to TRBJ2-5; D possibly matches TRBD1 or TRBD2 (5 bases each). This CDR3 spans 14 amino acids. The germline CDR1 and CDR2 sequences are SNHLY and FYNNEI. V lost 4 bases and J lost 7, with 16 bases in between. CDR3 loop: CASSGDGAGGTQYF. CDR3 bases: TGTGCCAGCAGTGGTGATGGGGCGGGTGGGACCCAGTACTTC.

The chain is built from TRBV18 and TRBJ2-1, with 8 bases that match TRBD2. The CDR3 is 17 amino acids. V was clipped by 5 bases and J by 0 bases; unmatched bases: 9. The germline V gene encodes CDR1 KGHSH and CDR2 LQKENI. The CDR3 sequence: CASSSTSGGSSYNEQFF. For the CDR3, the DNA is TGTGCCAGCTCATCTACTAGCGGAGGGAGCTCCTACAATGAGCAGTTCTTC.

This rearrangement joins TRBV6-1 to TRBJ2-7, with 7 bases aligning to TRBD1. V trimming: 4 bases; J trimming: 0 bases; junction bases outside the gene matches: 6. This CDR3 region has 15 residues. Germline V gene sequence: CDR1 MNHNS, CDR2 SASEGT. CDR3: CASSVTGMSSYEQYF. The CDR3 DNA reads TGTGCCAGCAGTGTGACAGGGATGAGCTCCTACGAGCAGTACTTC.

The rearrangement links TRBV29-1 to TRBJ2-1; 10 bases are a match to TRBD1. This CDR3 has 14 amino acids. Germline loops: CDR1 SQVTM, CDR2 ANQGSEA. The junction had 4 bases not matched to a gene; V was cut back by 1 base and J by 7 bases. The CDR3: CSVEGGTGANEQFF. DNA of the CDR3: TGCAGCGTTGAAGGGGGGACAGGGGCGAATGAGCAGTTCTTC.

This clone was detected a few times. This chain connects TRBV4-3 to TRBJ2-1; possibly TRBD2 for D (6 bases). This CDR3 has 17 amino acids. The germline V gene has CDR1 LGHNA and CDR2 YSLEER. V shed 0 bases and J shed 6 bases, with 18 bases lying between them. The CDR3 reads CASSQDMGLATANEQFF. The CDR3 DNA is TGCGCCAGCAGCCAAGATATGGGGCTAGCGACGGCCAATGAGCAGTTCTTC.

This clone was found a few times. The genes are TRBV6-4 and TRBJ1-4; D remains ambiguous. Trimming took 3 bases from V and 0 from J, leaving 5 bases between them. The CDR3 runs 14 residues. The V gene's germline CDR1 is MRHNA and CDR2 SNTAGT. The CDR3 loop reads CASSEPATNEKLFF. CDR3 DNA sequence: TGTGCCAGCAGTGAGCCAGCAACTAATGAAAAACTGTTTTTT.

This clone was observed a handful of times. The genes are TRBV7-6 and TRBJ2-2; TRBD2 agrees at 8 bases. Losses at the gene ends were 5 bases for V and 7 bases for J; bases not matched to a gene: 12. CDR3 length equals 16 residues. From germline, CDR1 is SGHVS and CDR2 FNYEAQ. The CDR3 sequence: CASSRGAAGAGGELFF. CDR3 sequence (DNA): TGTGCCAGCAGCCGGGGGGCAGCGGGAGCTGGCGGGGAGCTGTTTTTT.

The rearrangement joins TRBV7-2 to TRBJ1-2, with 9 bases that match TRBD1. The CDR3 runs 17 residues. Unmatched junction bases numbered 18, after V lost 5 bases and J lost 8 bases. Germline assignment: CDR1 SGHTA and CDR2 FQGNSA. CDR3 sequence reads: CASSPAGTGKRVTGYTF. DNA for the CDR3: TGTGCCAGCAGCCCTGCCGGGACAGGGAAGCGTGTGACGGGCTACACCTTC. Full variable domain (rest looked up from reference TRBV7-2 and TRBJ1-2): GAGVSQSPSNKVTEKGKDVELRCDPISGHTALYWYRQSLGQGLEFLIYFQGNSAPDKSGLPSDRFSAERTGGSVSTLTIQRTQQEDSAVYLCASSPAGTGKRVTGYTFGSGTRLTVV.

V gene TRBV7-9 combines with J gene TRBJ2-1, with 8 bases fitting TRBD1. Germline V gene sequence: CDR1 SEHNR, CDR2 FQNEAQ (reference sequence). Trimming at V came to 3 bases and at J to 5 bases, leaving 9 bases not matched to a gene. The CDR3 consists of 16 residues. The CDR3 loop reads CASSFVSGQGNNEQFF. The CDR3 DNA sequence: TGTGCCAGCAGCTTTGTATCAGGACAGGGTAACAATGAGCAGTTCTTC. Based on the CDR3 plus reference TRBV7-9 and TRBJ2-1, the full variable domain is DTGVSQNPRHKITKRGQNVTFRCDPISEHNRLYWYRQTLGQGPEFLTYFQNEAQLEKSRLLSDRFSAERPKGSFSTLEIQRTEQGDSAMYLCASSFVSGQGNNEQFFGPGTRLTVL.

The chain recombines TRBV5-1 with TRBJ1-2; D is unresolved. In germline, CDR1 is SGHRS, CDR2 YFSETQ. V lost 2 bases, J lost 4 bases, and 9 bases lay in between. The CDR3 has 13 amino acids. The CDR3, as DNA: TGCGCCAGCAGCTTACCCGACGGCTATGGCTACACCTTC. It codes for CASSLPDGYGYTF.

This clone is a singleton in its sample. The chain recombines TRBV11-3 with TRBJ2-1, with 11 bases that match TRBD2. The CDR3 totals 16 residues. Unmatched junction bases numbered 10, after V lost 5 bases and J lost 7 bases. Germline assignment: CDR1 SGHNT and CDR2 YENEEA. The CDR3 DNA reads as TGTGCCAGCAGCCCACCTAGGACTAGCGGGTTAAATGAGCAGTTCTTC. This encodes CASSPPRTSGLNEQFF.